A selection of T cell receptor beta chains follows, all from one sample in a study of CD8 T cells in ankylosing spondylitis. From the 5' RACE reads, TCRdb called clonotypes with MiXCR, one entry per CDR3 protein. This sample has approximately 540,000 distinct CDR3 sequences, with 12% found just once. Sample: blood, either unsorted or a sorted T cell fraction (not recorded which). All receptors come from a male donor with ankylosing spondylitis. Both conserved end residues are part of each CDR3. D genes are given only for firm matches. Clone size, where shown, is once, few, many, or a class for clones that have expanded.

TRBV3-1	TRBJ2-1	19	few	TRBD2	TGTGCCAGCAGTCCAGCCAAGATCGTTCTAGCGGGAGGCAGAAATGAGCAGTTCTTC	CASSPAKIVLAGGRNEQFF
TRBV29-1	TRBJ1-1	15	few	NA	TGCAGCGTTGAAGGCGTGGGGGGAGTGAACACTGAAGCTTTCTTT	CSVEGVGGVNTEAFF
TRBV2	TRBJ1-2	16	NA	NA	TGTGCCAGCAGTGAAGGATTACCTACCCTTAACTATGGCTACACCTTC	CASSEGLPTLNYGYTF
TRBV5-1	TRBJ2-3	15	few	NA	TGCGCCAGCAGTAAAGGGGGGGCCCGCACAGATACGCAGTATTTT	CASSKGGARTDTQYF
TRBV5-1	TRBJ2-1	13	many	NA	TGCGCCAGCAGCTCAATCCCAGGCGATGAGCAGTTCTTC	CASSSIPGDEQFF
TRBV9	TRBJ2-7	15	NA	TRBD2	TGTGCCAGCAGCAGGACTAGCGGGAGTCAGTACGAGCAGTACTTC	CASSRTSGSQYEQYF
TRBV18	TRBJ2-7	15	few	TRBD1	TGTGCCAGCTCACCAAAAGGGGGCTCGGACTACGAGCAGTACTTC	CASSPKGGSDYEQYF
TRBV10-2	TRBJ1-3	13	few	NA	TGCGCCAGCAGGGAAACGGGAGGAAACACCATATATTTT	CASRETGGNTIYF
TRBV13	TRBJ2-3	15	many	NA	TGTGCCAGCAGCCAGGCGCGGGGCAACACAGATACGCAGTATTTT	CASSQARGNTDTQYF
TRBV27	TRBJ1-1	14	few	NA	TGTGCCAGCAGTTTCGAGGCTAGGGACACTGAAGCTTTCTTT	CASSFEARDTEAFF
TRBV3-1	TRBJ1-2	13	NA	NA	TGTGCCAGCAGCCACAACAGGGACTATGGCTACACCTTC	CASSHNRDYGYTF
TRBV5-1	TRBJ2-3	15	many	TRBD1	TGCGCCAGCAGCTTTACGGACAGGGAAGAAGATACGCAGTATTTT	CASSFTDREEDTQYF
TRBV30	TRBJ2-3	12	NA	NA	TGTGCCTGGAGTGTCGCCCACGTCGAGGAGTATTTT	CAWSVAHVEEYF